This passage covers 10 T cell receptor beta chains from one sample sequenced in a study of regulatory T cells in long-lasting Graves disease. Arm-PCR of CDR3 regions and iRepertoire HTBI primers were the basis on which TCR beta libraries were built. MiXCR, applied by TCRdb to the multiplex PCR reads, yields one record per CDR3 protein. The data show 440,000 or so distinct CDR3 sequences, over 15% seen once. Time point meaning: newly diagnosed GD, antithyroid drugs for less than 3 months. Researchers made the TCR library from RNA that was extracted from PBMCs. A further study also used this sample, focusing on T cells in Graves' hyperthyroidism and ophthalmopathy.

Here the sequenced sample was peripheral blood mononuclear cells (PBMCs), taken at new diagnosis, from a patient treated with antithyroid drugs. Receptors originate from a woman aged 25-40 years with Graves disease.

This clonotype was seen at least ten times. The chain links TRBV6-1 to TRBJ2-1, with 8 bases lining up with TRBD1. This CDR3 has 13 amino acids. The trim removed 6 bases at V and 10 bases at J, leaving 8 bases unmatched. CDR1 and CDR2 from the germline V gene are MNHNS and SASEGT. The CDR3 loop reads CASRRTGLGEQFF. In DNA form, the CDR3 reads TGTGCCAGCAGACGGACAGGGCTAGGGGAGCAGTTCTTC.

This clonotype occurred many times. The chain uses TRBV3-1 and TRBJ2-7; TRBD1 matches 7 bases. The V gene end was trimmed by 3 bases and the J gene end by 0 bases; junction bases not matched to a gene: 2. CDR3 length: 14 amino acids. In germline, CDR1 is LGHDT, CDR2 YNNKEL (reference sequence). DNA for the CDR3: TGTGCCAGCAGCCAGACAGGGAACTCCTACGAGCAGTACTTC. Its protein product is CASSQTGNSYEQYF.

The chain uses TRBV19 and TRBJ2-6; TRBD1 matches at 7 bases. This CDR3 has 17 amino acids. Germline V gene sequence: CDR1 LNHDA, CDR2 SQIVND (reference sequence). With 7 bases clipped from V and 3 bases from J, the junction kept 12 bases outside the gene matches. CDR3 sequence: CASTIRQGKIGANVLTF. The DNA of the CDR3 is TGTGCCAGTACCATTCGACAGGGTAAAATTGGGGCCAACGTCCTGACTTTC.

This clonotype was detected many times. This chain connects TRBV18 to TRBJ2-1; 7 nucleotides align to TRBD2. V shed 4 bases, J shed 7 bases, and the junction held 10 bases outside the gene matches. From germline, CDR1 is KGHSH and CDR2 LQKENI. The CDR3 length is 15 residues. The CDR3 region is CASSQERDQVNEQFF. In nucleotides, the CDR3 is TGTGCCAGCTCACAGGAGCGGGACCAAGTTAATGAGCAGTTCTTC.

As regards this clonotype: Just one base apart from a much larger clone, this may be a read error. V gene TRBV7-3 combines with J gene TRBJ1-4, with D possibly being TRBD1 (5 bases). Germline CDR1 is SGHTA and CDR2 is FQGTGA. CDR3 length: 16 amino acids. CDR3 nucleotide sequence: TGTACCAGCAGCTCCGAGGCGGGACGGAACGATGAAAAACTGTTTTTT. Residues: CTSSSEAGRNDEKLFF. Based on the CDR3 plus reference TRBV7-3 and TRBJ1-4, the full variable domain is GAGVSQTPSNKVTEKGKYVELRCDPISGHTALYWYRQSLGQGPEFLIYFQGTGAADDSGLPNDRFFAVRPEGSVSTLKIQRTERGDSAVYLCTSSSEAGRNDEKLFFGSGTQLSVL.

In this sample, this clonotype turned up many times. This chain connects TRBV28 to TRBJ2-4, with D perhaps TRBD1 or TRBD2 (5 bases each). V was clipped by 5 bases and J by 4 bases, with 12 bases between them. CDR1 MDHEN and CDR2 SYDVKM come from the germline V gene. The CDR3 spans 14 residues. In DNA form, the CDR3 reads TGTGCCAGCAGTGCCCGGGACCCAAAAAACATTCAGTACTTC. The encoded protein is CASSARDPKNIQYF.

This clonotype appeared a few times. The chain recombines TRBV6-5 with TRBJ1-5; 10 nucleotides match TRBD1. The V gene's germline CDR1 is MNHEY and CDR2 SVGAGI. CDR3 size: 17 residues. Trimming cost V 0 bases and J 2 bases; bases outside gene matches: 4. Here the CDR3 DNA reads TGTGCCAGCAGTTACTCGAGTGGACAGGGGGGCAATCAGCCCCAGCATTTT. It specifies CASSYSSGQGGNQPQHF.

This clonotype showed up many times. The chain uses TRBV11-2 and TRBJ1-2; unclear D gene. The ends were cut back, 5 bases at V and 0 bases at J, with 10 bases in the middle. The CDR3 has 14 residues. CDR1 and CDR2 (germline): SGHAT, FQNNGV. The CDR3 here is CASSLSRTNYGYTF. DNA of the CDR3: TGTGCCAGCAGCCTTTCGCGAACTAACTATGGCTACACCTTC.

This clonotype appeared many times. This chain links TRBV7-2 with TRBJ2-3; the match to TRBD2 covers 9 bases. Germline CDR1 is SGHTA and CDR2 is FQGNSA. The CDR3 has 18 amino acids. The V gene end was trimmed by 1 base and the J gene end by 4 bases; junction bases not matched to a gene: 12. The CDR3 here is CASSLVVGAGGTADTQYF. The CDR3 coding sequence is TGTGCCAGCAGCTTAGTGGTGGGAGCGGGAGGAACCGCAGATACGCAGTATTTT. The full variable domain, with the rest looked up from reference TRBV7-2 and TRBJ2-3, is GAGVSQSPSNKVTEKGKDVELRCDPISGHTALYWYRQSLGQGLEFLIYFQGNSAPDKSGLPSDRFSAERTGGSVSTLTIQRTQQEDSAVYLCASSLVVGAGGTADTQYFGPGTRLTVL.

Many counts were recorded for this clonotype. The J gene is TRBJ2-5, the V gene TRBV11-1; a possible D gene is TRBD1 (6 bases). V gave up 5 bases and J gave up 5 bases, with 15 bases separating them. Germline CDR1 SGHAT, CDR2 FQDESV (reference sequence). This CDR3 region has 14 residues. In nucleotides, the CDR3 is TGTGCCAGCAGCCCGGGGACACGGGCGGAGACCCAGTACTTC. Translated: CASSPGTRAETQYF.